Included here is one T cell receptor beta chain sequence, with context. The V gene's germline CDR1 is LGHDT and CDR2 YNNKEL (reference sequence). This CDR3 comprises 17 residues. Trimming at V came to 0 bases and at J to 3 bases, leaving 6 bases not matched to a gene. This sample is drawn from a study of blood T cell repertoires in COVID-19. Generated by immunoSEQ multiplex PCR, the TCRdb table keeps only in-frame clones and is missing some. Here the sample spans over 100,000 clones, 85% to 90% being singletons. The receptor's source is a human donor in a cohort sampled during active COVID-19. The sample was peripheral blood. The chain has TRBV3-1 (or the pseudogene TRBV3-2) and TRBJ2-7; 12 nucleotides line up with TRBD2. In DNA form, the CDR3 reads TGTGCCAGCAGCCAAGATCTGGGACTAGCGGGCGACTACGAGCAGTACTTC. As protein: CASSQDLGLAGDYEQYF.